The 14 T cell receptor beta chains reported below all come from one sample, sequenced in a study of cytomegalovirus exposure and HLA in healthy donors. Both 60 Vbeta primers and 13 Jbeta primers went into the PCR. Sequencing used immunoSEQ multiplex PCR; TCRdb keeps in-frame clones, though not all of them. The sample lists around 200,000 clones; 79% were seen once. The sample taken for sequencing was PBMCs. These receptor sequences come from a woman aged 25 to 39 in good health and CMV-seropositive.

The V call is TRBV30, the J call TRBJ2-4; possible D gene TRBD1, 6 bases. Germline V gene sequence: CDR1 GTSNPN, CDR2 SVGIG (reference sequence). CDR3 length equals 15 residues. The ends were cut back, 5 bases at V and 8 bases at J, with 22 bases in the middle. The CDR3, as DNA: TGTGCCTGGGGCCGAACCGGGACAAAGGCGGACATTCAGTACTTC. Translating gives CAWGRTGTKADIQYF.

This rearrangement joins TRBV19 to TRBJ2-7, with 7 bases fitting TRBD2. Trimming took 4 bases from V and 0 from J; bases not matched to a gene: 15. Germline values: CDR1 LNHDA, CDR2 SQIVND (reference sequence). The CDR3 consists of 18 residues. The chain's CDR3 is CASSTLPVGGSSSYEQYF. As DNA, the CDR3 is TGTGCCAGTAGTACCCTCCCCGTGGGCGGGAGTAGCTCCTACGAGCAGTACTTC.

J is TRBJ2-1 and V is TRBV5-1, with 8 bases fitting TRBD1. Germline CDR1 and CDR2: SGHRS and YFSETQ. The CDR3 spans 16 residues. The V segment lost 2 bases and the J segment 9 bases; nucleotides outside the gene matches: 13. In DNA, the CDR3 is TGCGCCAGCAGCTTAACGACAGGGGATCAAATAGTTGAGCAGTTCTTC. This sequence encodes CASSLTTGDQIVEQFF.

This chain uses TRBV25-1 with TRBJ1-2; possibly TRBD1 for D (5 bases). V was shortened by 1 base and J by 2 bases, with 8 bases between the two germline ends. This CDR3 has 14 amino acids. Germline V gene sequence: CDR1 MGHDK, CDR2 SYGVNS. The CDR3 region is CASSEWGGNYGYTF. CDR3 nucleotide sequence: TGTGCCAGCAGTGAATGGGGGGGGAACTATGGCTACACCTTC.

The chain carries TRBV10-3 and TRBJ2-2, with TRBD1 identical over 7 bases. With 6 bases clipped from V and 0 bases from J, the junction kept 4 bases outside the gene matches. CDR1 and CDR2 from the germline V gene are ENHRY and SYGVKD. The CDR3 is made up of 15 amino acids. CDR3: CAIRTGTANTGELFF. CDR3 DNA sequence: TGTGCCATCAGAACCGGGACAGCGAACACCGGGGAGCTGTTTTTT.

The chain carries TRBV4-1 and TRBJ1-4; 9 positions agree with TRBD1. V shed 1 base and J 5 bases; nucleotides not matched to a gene: 5. Germline V lookup: CDR1 MGHRA, CDR2 YSYEKL. The CDR3 runs to 16 residues. The CDR3 loop reads CASSQAAGTGNEKLFF. The CDR3 coding sequence is TGCGCCAGCAGCCAAGCCGCCGGGACAGGGAATGAAAAACTGTTTTTT.

This chain uses TRBV5-6 with TRBJ1-5; D unclear. V was clipped by 3 bases and J by 1 base, with 14 bases between them. Germline-derived CDR1 and CDR2 are SGHDT and YYEEEE. The CDR3 extends over 16 amino acids. The CDR3 loop reads CASSYTEGRSNQPQHF. CDR3 DNA sequence: TGTGCCAGCAGCTATACGGAGGGTAGGAGCAATCAGCCCCAGCATTTT.

This clone was recorded a few times. The chain uses TRBV7-7 and TRBJ2-5; D possibly corresponds to TRBD2 (7 bases). CDR3 length: 16 residues. The germline CDR1 and CDR2 sequences are SSHAT and FNYEAQ (reference sequence). V lost 2 bases to trimming and J lost 0 bases, with 13 bases between them. In DNA form, the CDR3 reads TGTGCCAGCAGCTTAATGGCGGGGGCGTACCAAGAGACCCAGTACTTC. It yields the protein CASSLMAGAYQETQYF.

The V call is TRBV7-9, the J call TRBJ1-3; 8 nucleotides align to TRBD1. The V gene's germline CDR1 is SEHNR and CDR2 FQNEAQ (reference sequence). V dropped 5 bases and J dropped 4; count of bases not matched to a gene: 10. This CDR3 has 16 residues. CDR3 in DNA: TGTGCCAGCAGCGGGATCCAGGGGGCGCAGGGAAACACCATATATTTT. It codes for CASSGIQGAQGNTIYF.

The CDR3: CASSQAGGRLGNEQFF. In DNA, the CDR3 is TGCGCCAGCAGCCAAGCGGGCGGGAGGTTGGGGAATGAGCAGTTCTTC. The chain couples TRBV4-3 to TRBJ2-1; TRBD2 agrees at 8 bases. Germline CDR1 reads LGHNA; CDR2 reads YSLEER. Trimming removed 1 base from V and 7 bases from J; junction bases left unmatched: 9. The CDR3 runs to 16 residues.

J is TRBJ1-1 and V is TRBV10-3; the match to TRBD1 covers 8 bases. The CDR3 totals 12 residues. Germline V gives CDR1 ENHRY, CDR2 SYGVKD. Trimming took 10 bases from V and 4 from J; bases not matched to a gene: 5. CDR3 in DNA: TGTGCCACGACAGGGGTAGCCACTGAAGCTTTCTTT. Translated: CATTGVATEAFF.

This chain links TRBV6-4 with TRBJ2-2; 9 bases match TRBD2. The CDR3 loop spans 19 amino acids. Germline V gives CDR1 MRHNA, CDR2 SNTAGT. The V gene end was trimmed by 0 bases and the J gene end by 5 bases; junction bases not matched to a gene: 13. Written as DNA, the CDR3 is TGTGCCAGCAGTGACTCGAAGGCGGGGGGGCCCCGTCGAACCGGGGAGCTGTTTTTT. The encoded protein is CASSDSKAGGPRRTGELFF.

This clone has more than one count but fewer than ten. The chain employs TRBV19 and TRBJ1-5; TRBD1 is a possible D gene (6 bases). CDR3 length: 14 amino acids. The germline V gene has CDR1 LNHDA and CDR2 SQIVND (reference sequence). The V and J ends lost 7 bases and 1 base respectively, with 11 bases between them. The CDR3 region is CASTIQGSNQPQHF. The CDR3, as DNA: TGTGCCAGTACCATACAGGGAAGCAATCAGCCCCAGCATTTT.

In regard to this clone: Mismatch with germline at one junction end may stem from a read error. This chain connects TRBV7-9 to TRBJ1-1; TRBD1 aligns across 7 bases. The length of the CDR3 is 17 residues. Germline assignment: CDR1 SEHNR and CDR2 FQNEAQ (reference sequence). The CDR3 spells CSSSLQGSMGMNTEAFF. DNA for the CDR3: TGTTCCAGCAGCTTACAGGGGTCTATGGGAATGAACACTGAAGCTTTCTTT.